This TCR beta chain was recorded in a study of cytomegalovirus exposure and HLA in healthy donors. Regarding the study as a whole: An analysis was carried out at a later point. It showed that HLA-associated TCR beta chains were more clonally expanded than equally common non-associated chains.

Concerning this clone: What it recognizes is unknown.

A multiplex PCR was run with 60 Vbeta primers and 13 Jbeta primers. The method was immunoSEQ multiplex PCR; TCRdb's version includes in-frame clones alone and lacks a portion of them. The sample has hundreds of thousands of clones, just under 85% seen once. This CDR3 has 11 residues. V gave up 6 bases and J gave up 16 bases, with 13 bases separating them. Germline V gives CDR1 MGHDK, CDR2 SYGVNS. The rearrangement links TRBV25-1 to TRBJ1-6; D is uncertain. The receptor comes from a woman aged 40 to 50 in good health and CMV-seronegative. The source material was PBMCs. As DNA, the CDR3 is TGTGCCAGCAGAAGCGGGAAAGAGCTCCACTTT. It yields the protein CASRSGKELHF.